A selection of T cell receptor beta chains follows, all from one sample in a study of cytomegalovirus exposure and HLA in healthy donors. Here immunoSEQ multiplex PCR was the method, and the copy in TCRdb shows in-frame clones only, minus some. The sample carries 120,000 or so clones, over 60% recorded once. Sequencing input: PBMCs. The receptors were sampled from a woman aged 55 to 70 in good health and CMV-seropositive. The CDR3 runs from the conserved cysteine through the conserved F or W.

>TRBV9|TRBJ1-4
CASSVFTGGSNEKLFF
>TRBV5-8|TRBJ2-4
CASSLAGSGNIQYF
>TRBV2|TRBJ1-1
CARTTGMNTEAFF
>TRBV2|TRBJ2-5
CASSRARQGTQETQYF
>TRBV28|TRBJ2-6
CAARQGGGSGANVLTF
>TRBV7-9|TRBJ2-5
CSSTGPGGTQYF
>TRBV9|TRBJ1-1
CASSVVRGGREDEAFF
>TRBV5-1|TRBJ1-6
CASSLDRAYNSPLHF
>TRBV5-1|TRBJ2-5
CASSLVSGGETQYF
>TRBV5-1|TRBJ2-1
CASSITVAGGGYNEQFF